This TCR beta chain was captured in a study of monozygotic twins with inflammatory bowel disease. Points from the study as a whole: Relative clonotype sharing with others was diminished in IBD patients versus healthy twins, particularly with disease activity. No difference in repertoire similarity was seen between concordant and discordant twins, possibly because power was limited. Among IBD patients, TCRbeta diversity (inverse Simpson) was lower than in healthy co-twins.

Total RNA amounting to about 3,800 ng went into each TCR library. TCRdb reprocessed the 5' RACE reads, with one entry per CDR3 protein and no DNA. This table holds approximately 380,000 distinct CDR3 sequences. There are 14 residues in the CDR3. CDR1 and CDR2 (germline): SGHTA, FQGNSA. A note on this clonotype: The antigen is undetermined.

The chain couples TRBV7-2 to TRBJ2-5. The sequence was collected from a human donor with ulcerative colitis or Crohn's disease, or a healthy co-twin of an affected twin (not recorded which). Sequencing was carried out using blood. CDR3 in amino acids: CASSYPGNQETQYF.